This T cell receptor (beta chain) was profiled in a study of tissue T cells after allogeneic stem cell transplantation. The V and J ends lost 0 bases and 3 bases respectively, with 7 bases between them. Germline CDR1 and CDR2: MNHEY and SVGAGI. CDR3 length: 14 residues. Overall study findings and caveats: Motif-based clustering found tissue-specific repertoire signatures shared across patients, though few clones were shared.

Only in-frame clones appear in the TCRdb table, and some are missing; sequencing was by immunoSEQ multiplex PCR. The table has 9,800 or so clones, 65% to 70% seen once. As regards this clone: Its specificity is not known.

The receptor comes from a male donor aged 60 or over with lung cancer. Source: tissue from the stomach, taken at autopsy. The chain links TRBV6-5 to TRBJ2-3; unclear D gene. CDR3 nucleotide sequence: TGTGCCAGCAGTTACTCGAAACGGACAGATACGCAGTATTTT. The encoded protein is CASSYSKRTDTQYF.